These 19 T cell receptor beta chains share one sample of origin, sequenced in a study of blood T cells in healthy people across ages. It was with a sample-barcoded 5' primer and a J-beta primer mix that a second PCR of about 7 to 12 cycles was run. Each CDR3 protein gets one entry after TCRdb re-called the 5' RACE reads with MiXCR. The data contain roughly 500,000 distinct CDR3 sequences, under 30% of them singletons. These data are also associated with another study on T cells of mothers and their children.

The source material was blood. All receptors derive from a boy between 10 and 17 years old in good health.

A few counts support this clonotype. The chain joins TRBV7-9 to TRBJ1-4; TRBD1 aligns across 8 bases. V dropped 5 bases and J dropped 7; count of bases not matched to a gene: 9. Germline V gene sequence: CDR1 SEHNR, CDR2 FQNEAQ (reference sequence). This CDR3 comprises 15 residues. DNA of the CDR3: TGTGCCAGCAGCCCCCGACAGGGGACGGGTGAAAAACTGTTTTTT. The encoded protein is CASSPRQGTGEKLFF.

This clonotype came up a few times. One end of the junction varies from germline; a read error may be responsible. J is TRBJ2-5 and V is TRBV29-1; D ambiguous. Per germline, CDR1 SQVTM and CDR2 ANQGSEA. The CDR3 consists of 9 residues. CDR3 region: CSVPEAQYF. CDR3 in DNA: TGCAGCGTTCCAGAGGCCCAGTACTTC.

The CDR3 DNA sequence: TGTGCCAGCAGTTTTTCTCCAGGGGCAGGAAGCTCCTACGAGCAGTACTTC. It specifies CASSFSPGAGSSYEQYF. The rearrangement uses TRBV27 and TRBJ2-7, with D possibly matching TRBD1 (6 bases). Looked up from germline, CDR1 is MNHEY and CDR2 is SMNVEV (reference sequence). V was shortened by 3 bases and J by 0 bases, with 18 bases between the two germline ends. The CDR3 has 17 amino acids.

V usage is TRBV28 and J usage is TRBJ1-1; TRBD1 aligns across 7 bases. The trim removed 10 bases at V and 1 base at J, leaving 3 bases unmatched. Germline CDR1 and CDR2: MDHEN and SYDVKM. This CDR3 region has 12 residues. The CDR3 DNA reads TGTGCCACCTGGGACAGGAACACTGAAGCTTTCTTT. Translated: CATWDRNTEAFF. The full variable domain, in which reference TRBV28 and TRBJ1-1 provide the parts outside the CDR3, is DVKVTQSSRYLVKRTGEKVFLECVQDMDHENMFWYRQDPGLGLRLIYFSYDVKMKEKGDIPEGYSVSREKKERFSLILESASTNQTSMYLCATWDRNTEAFFGQGTRLTVV.

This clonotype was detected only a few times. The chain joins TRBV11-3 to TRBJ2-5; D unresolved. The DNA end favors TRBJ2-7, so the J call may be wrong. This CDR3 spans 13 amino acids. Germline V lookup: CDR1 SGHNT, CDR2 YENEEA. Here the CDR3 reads CASSQDPWGEQYF. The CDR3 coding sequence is TGTGCCAGCAGCCAAGACCCTTGGGGCGAGCAGTACTTC.

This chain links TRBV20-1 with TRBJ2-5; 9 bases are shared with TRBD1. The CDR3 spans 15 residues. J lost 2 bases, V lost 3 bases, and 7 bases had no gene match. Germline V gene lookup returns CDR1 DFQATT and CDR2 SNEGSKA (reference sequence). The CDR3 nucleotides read TGCAGTGCTAGGGCGGGACAGGGTCGACAAGAGACCCAGTACTTC. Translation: CSARAGQGRQETQYF.

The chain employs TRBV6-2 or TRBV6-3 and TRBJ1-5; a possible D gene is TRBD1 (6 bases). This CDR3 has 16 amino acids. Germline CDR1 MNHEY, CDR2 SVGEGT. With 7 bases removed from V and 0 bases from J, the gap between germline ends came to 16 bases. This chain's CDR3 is CASTITGLDSNQPQHF. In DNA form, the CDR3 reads TGTGCCAGCACCATAACAGGGCTCGATAGCAATCAGCCCCAGCATTTT.

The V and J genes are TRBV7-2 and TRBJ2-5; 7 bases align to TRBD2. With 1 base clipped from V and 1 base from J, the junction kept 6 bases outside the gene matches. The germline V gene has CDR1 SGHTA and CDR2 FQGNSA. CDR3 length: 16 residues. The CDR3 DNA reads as TGTGCCAGCAGCTTAGGAGGGCGGGGGTTCCAAGAGACCCAGTACTTC. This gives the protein CASSLGGRGFQETQYF.

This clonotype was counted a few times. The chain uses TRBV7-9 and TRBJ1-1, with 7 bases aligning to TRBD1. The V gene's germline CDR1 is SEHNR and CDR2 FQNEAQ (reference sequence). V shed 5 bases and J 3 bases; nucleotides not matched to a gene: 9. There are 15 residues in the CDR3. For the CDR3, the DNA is TGTGCCAGCAGCCAACAGGGGCTGGGGGACACTGAAGCTTTCTTT. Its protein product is CASSQQGLGDTEAFF.

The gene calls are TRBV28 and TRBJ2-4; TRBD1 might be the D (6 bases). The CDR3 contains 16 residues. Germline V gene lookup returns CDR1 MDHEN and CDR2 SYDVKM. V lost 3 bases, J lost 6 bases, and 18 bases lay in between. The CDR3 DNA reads TGTGCCAGCAGTTTCCCCCGCAGGACAGACCTAAACATTCAGTACTTC. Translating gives CASSFPRRTDLNIQYF.

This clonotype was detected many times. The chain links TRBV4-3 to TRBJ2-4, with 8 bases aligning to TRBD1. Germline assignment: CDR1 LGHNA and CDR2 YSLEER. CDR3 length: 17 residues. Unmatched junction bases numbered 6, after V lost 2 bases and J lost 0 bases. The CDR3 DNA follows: TGCGCCAGCAGCCAAACCCGGACAGGGACAGCCAAAAACATTCAGTACTTC. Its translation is CASSQTRTGTAKNIQYF.

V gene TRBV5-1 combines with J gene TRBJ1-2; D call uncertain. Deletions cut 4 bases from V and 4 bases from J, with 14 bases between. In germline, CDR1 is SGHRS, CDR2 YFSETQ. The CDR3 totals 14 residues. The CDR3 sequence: CASSERRAGYGYTF. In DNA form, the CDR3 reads TGCGCCAGCAGCGAGAGGAGGGCTGGCTATGGCTACACCTTC.

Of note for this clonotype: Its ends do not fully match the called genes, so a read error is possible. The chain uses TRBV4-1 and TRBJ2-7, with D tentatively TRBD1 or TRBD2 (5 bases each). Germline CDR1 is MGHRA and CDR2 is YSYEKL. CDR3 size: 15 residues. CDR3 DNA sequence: TGCGCCAGCAGCCTCAGGGAGAACCAAATTTACGAGCAGTGCTTC. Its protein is CASSLRENQIYEQCF.

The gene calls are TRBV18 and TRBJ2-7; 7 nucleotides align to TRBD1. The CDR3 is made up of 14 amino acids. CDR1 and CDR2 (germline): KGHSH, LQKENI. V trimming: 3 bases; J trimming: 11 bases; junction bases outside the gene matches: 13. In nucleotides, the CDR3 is TGTGCCAGCTCACCTTCCGGGACAGATACTTTGAAGTACTTC. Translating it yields CASSPSGTDTLKYF.

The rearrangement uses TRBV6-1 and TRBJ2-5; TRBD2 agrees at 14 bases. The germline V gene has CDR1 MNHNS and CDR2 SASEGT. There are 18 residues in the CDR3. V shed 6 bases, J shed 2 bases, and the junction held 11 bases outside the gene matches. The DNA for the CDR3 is TGTGCCAGCAGCAAAGGACTAGCGGGAGGCCCCTGGCAAGAGACCCAGTACTTC. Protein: CASSKGLAGGPWQETQYF.

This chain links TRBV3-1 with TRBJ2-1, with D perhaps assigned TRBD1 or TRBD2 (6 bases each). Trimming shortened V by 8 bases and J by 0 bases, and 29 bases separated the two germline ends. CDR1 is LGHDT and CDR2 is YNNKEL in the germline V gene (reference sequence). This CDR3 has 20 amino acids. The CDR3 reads CASGAGTRRTVKSSYNEQFF. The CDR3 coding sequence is TGTGCCAGCGGCGCCGGGACTCGACGGACAGTTAAGAGCTCCTACAATGAGCAGTTCTTC.

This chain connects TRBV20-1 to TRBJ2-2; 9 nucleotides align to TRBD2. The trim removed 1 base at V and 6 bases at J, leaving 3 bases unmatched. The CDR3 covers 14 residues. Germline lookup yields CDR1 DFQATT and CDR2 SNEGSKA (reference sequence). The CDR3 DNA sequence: TGCAGTGCTAGAGGGACTAGCGACGCCGGGGAGCTGTTTTTT. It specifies CSARGTSDAGELFF.

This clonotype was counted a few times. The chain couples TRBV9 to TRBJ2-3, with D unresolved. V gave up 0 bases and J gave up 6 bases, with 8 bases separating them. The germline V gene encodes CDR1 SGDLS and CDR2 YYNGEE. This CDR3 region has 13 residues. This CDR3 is CASSVGAGDTQYF. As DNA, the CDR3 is TGTGCCAGCAGCGTAGGAGCCGGGGATACGCAGTATTTT.

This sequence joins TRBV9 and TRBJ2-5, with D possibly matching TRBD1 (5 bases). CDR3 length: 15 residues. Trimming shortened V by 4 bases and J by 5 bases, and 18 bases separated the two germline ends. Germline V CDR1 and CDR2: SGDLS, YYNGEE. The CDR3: CASSLRTRDSETQYF. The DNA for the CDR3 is TGTGCCAGCAGCCTCCGGACAAGGGATTCCGAGACCCAGTACTTC.